These T cell receptor beta chains were read from a single sample in a study of regulatory T cells in long-lasting Graves disease. TCRdb used MiXCR to reprocess the multiplex PCR reads, holding one entry per CDR3 protein. The sample yields roughly 440,000 distinct CDR3 sequences, 16% seen once. The sample also formed part of further work on T cells in Graves' hyperthyroidism and ophthalmopathy.

The starting material was peripheral blood mononuclear cells (PBMCs), obtained at new diagnosis, from a patient treated with antithyroid drugs. These receptors all come from a woman aged 18 to 35 with Graves disease. CDR3s include the opening cysteine and the closing phenylalanine or tryptophan. Each record gives: V gene, J gene, clone size, CDR3 protein. Not all rows give a size; the values are once, few, many and, for expanded clones, a class.

v_call: TRBV11-1
j_call: TRBJ2-1
clone_size: NA
cdr3_aa: CASSLARPSYNEQFF

v_call: TRBV7-3
j_call: TRBJ2-1
clone_size: NA
cdr3_aa: CASSLTPSGLNEQFF

v_call: TRBV11-3
j_call: TRBJ2-7
clone_size: many
cdr3_aa: CASSWTGTAGHEQYF

v_call: TRBV6-4
j_call: TRBJ2-7
clone_size: NA
cdr3_aa: CASSYSGAGTYEQYF

v_call: TRBV14
j_call: TRBJ1-6
clone_size: NA
cdr3_aa: CASSQHTPQSPLHF

v_call: TRBV28
j_call: TRBJ1-1
clone_size: many
cdr3_aa: CASWGTGRFGGTEAFF

v_call: TRBV20-1
j_call: TRBJ2-1
clone_size: many
cdr3_aa: CSASRLAGRSERQFF

v_call: TRBV27
j_call: TRBJ2-1
clone_size: few
cdr3_aa: CASRPPSRPYNEQFF

v_call: TRBV5-6
j_call: TRBJ1-4
clone_size: few
cdr3_aa: CASSLGGVAEKLFF

v_call: TRBV6-1
j_call: TRBJ2-3
clone_size: few
cdr3_aa: CASSINRRGSDTQYF

v_call: TRBV5-1
j_call: TRBJ2-6
clone_size: few
cdr3_aa: CASSLEIMGTPSGANVLTF

v_call: TRBV11-2
j_call: TRBJ2-2
clone_size: many
cdr3_aa: CASSPGSGRLGELFF

v_call: TRBV12-3/TRBV12-4
j_call: TRBJ1-1
clone_size: NA
cdr3_aa: CASSLARVANTEAFF

v_call: TRBV5-1
j_call: TRBJ1-6
clone_size: many
cdr3_aa: CASSLAAVNSPLHF

v_call: TRBV20-1
j_call: TRBJ1-5
clone_size: few
cdr3_aa: CSARVVGGTGSSGQPQHF

v_call: TRBV7-8
j_call: TRBJ2-7
clone_size: few
cdr3_aa: CASRGTGGVYEQYF

v_call: TRBV3-1
j_call: TRBJ1-3
clone_size: NA
cdr3_aa: CACSRATGNTIYF

v_call: TRBV9
j_call: TRBJ2-2
clone_size: few
cdr3_aa: CASSVETSGRSWTGELFF

v_call: TRBV6-5
j_call: TRBJ2-7
clone_size: few
cdr3_aa: CASSSPVESYEQYF

v_call: TRBV12-3/TRBV12-4
j_call: TRBJ2-1
clone_size: many
cdr3_aa: CASSFGGGSYNEQFF

v_call: TRBV4-1
j_call: TRBJ2-1
clone_size: NA
cdr3_aa: CASSQEPGGEQFF

v_call: TRBV20-1
j_call: TRBJ2-5
clone_size: many
cdr3_aa: CSARARATRETQYF

v_call: TRBV6-9
j_call: TRBJ1-2
clone_size: NA
cdr3_aa: CASSYGTGGYGYTF

v_call: TRBV11-3
j_call: TRBJ2-2
clone_size: many
cdr3_aa: CASSPRREAGELFF

v_call: TRBV7-3
j_call: TRBJ2-4
clone_size: many
cdr3_aa: CASSLKRPGGVGENIQYF

v_call: TRBV6-1
j_call: TRBJ1-3
clone_size: many
cdr3_aa: CASSEVPFSGNTIYF

v_call: TRBV6-2/TRBV6-3
j_call: TRBJ2-5
clone_size: few
cdr3_aa: CASSLEVGQGETQYF

v_call: TRBV6-1
j_call: TRBJ2-7
clone_size: NA
cdr3_aa: CASVAGSEQYF

v_call: TRBV29-1
j_call: TRBJ1-1
clone_size: NA
cdr3_aa: CSAYNTEAFF

v_call: TRBV29-1
j_call: TRBJ2-7
clone_size: many
cdr3_aa: CSVEGGQGSYEQYF

v_call: TRBV15
j_call: TRBJ2-1
clone_size: few
cdr3_aa: CATSRDLVENEQFF

v_call: TRBV29-1
j_call: TRBJ2-5
clone_size: NA
cdr3_aa: CSVAPTSGMRETQYF

v_call: TRBV5-1
j_call: TRBJ1-3
clone_size: many
cdr3_aa: CASSTDRGNTIYF

v_call: TRBV28
j_call: TRBJ2-7
clone_size: many
cdr3_aa: CASSSIGDRVYF

v_call: TRBV24-1
j_call: TRBJ2-2
clone_size: NA
cdr3_aa: CATSGSQAQTTGKLFF

v_call: TRBV27
j_call: TRBJ2-7
clone_size: many
cdr3_aa: CASSRTRTAYEQYF

v_call: TRBV20-1
j_call: TRBJ2-3
clone_size: NA
cdr3_aa: CSARDLRRVTRYF

v_call: TRBV6-2/TRBV6-3
j_call: TRBJ2-7
clone_size: few
cdr3_aa: CASPPLGSGRYEQYF

v_call: TRBV3-1
j_call: TRBJ1-1
clone_size: many
cdr3_aa: CASSQGSIYFRNTEAFF

v_call: TRBV7-2
j_call: TRBJ1-2
clone_size: few
cdr3_aa: CASSLAFSGYTF

v_call: TRBV28
j_call: TRBJ1-1
clone_size: few
cdr3_aa: CASSFPLGEGENTEAFF

v_call: TRBV6-1
j_call: TRBJ2-7
clone_size: many
cdr3_aa: CASSGTSGRKSYEQYF

v_call: TRBV10-1
j_call: TRBJ1-2
clone_size: few
cdr3_aa: CASSESTGADGYTF

v_call: TRBV18
j_call: TRBJ2-1
clone_size: few
cdr3_aa: CASSSRGGVTSGNEQFF

v_call: TRBV28
j_call: TRBJ2-3
clone_size: many
cdr3_aa: CASSYPGTRALTQYF

v_call: TRBV7-9
j_call: TRBJ2-5
clone_size: NA
cdr3_aa: CASSLALSPGETQYF

v_call: TRBV28
j_call: TRBJ2-3
clone_size: many
cdr3_aa: CASRLAGRTDTQYF

v_call: TRBV9
j_call: NA
clone_size: NA
cdr3_aa: CASSPVGSSYEQYF